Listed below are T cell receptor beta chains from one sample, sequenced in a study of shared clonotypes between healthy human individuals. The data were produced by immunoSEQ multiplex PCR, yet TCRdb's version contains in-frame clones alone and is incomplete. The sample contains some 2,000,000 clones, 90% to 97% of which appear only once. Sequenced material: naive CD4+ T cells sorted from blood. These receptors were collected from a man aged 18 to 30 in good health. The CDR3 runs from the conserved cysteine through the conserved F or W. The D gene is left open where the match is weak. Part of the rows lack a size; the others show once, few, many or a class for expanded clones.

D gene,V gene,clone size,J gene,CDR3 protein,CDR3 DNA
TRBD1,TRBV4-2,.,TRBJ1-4,CASSQAGTGGPNEKLFF,TGTGCCAGCAGCCAAGCCGGGACAGGGGGACCTAATGAAAAACTGTTTTTT
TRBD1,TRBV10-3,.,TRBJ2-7,CASRGRDRAYEQYF,TGTGCCAGCCGGGGACGGGACAGGGCCTACGAGCAGTACTTC
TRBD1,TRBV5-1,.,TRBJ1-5,CASSRGQFNQPQHF,TGCGCCAGCAGCCGGGGACAGTTCAATCAGCCCCAGCATTTT
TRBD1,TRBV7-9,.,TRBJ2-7,CASSRGQGVHNAYEQYF,TGTGCCAGCAGCCGAGGACAGGGAGTCCACAATGCCTACGAGCAGTACTTC
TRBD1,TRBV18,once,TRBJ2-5,CASSPGQVETQYF,TGTGCCAGCTCACCAGGACAGGTAGAGACCCAGTACTTC
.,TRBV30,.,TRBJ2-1,CAWSGPYNEQFF,TGTGCCTGGAGTGGGCCGTACAATGAGCAGTTCTTC
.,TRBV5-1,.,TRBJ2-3,CASSGRAGSTDTQYF,TGCGCCAGCAGCGGGCGGGCGGGTAGCACAGATACGCAGTATTTT
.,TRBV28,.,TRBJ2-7,CASSPDGSNSYEQYF,TGTGCCAGCAGTCCGGATGGCTCTAACTCCTACGAGCAGTACTTC
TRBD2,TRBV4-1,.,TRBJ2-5,CASSQEGTRKTQYF,TGCGCCAGCAGCCAAGAAGGGACTAGAAAGACCCAGTACTTC
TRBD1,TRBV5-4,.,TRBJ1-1,CASSPDRGRGTEAFF,TGTGCCAGCAGCCCCGACAGGGGGCGAGGCACTGAAGCTTTCTTT
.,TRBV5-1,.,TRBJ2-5,CASSLVGSETQYF,TGCGCCAGCAGCTTGGTAGGGAGCGAGACCCAGTACTTC
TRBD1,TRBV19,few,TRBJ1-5,CASRQTGYSNQPQHF,TGTGCCAGTCGGCAGACAGGGTATAGCAATCAGCCCCAGCATTTT
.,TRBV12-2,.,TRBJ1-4,CASRLPAKNEKLFF,TGTGCAAGTCGCTTACCGGCCAAGAATGAAAAACTGTTTTTT
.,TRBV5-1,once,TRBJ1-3,CASSLAAGPGNTIYF,TGCGCCAGCAGCTTGGCTGCAGGGCCCGGAAACACCATATATTTT
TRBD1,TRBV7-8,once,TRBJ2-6,CASRSNRGSLISGANVLTF,TGTGCCAGCAGGTCTAACAGGGGGTCCCTTATCTCTGGGGCCAACGTCCTGACTTTC
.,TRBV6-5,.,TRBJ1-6,CASSYRSANSPLHF,TGTGCCAGCAGTTACAGGAGTGCTAATTCACCCCTCCACTTT
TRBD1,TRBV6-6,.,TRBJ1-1,CASSSHRGLVNEAFF,TGTGCCAGCAGTTCCCACAGGGGGCTGGTTAATGAAGCTTTCTTT
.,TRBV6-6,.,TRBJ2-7,CASSPSLSYEQYF,TGTGCCAGCAGCCCAAGTCTTTCCTACGAGCAGTACTTC
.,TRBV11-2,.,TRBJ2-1,CASSRRDGTYNEQFF,TGTGCCAGCAGCCGGCGGGACGGTACCTACAATGAGCAGTTCTTC
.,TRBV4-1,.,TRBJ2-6,CASSQESSGANVLTF,TGCGCCAGCAGCCAAGAAAGCTCTGGGGCCAACGTCCTGACTTTC
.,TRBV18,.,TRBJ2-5,CASSHLLGETQYF,TGTGCCAGCTCACACCTCTTAGGGGAGACCCAGTACTTC
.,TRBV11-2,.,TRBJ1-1,CASSDAPVNTEAFF,TGTGCCAGCAGCGACGCGCCGGTAAACACTGAAGCTTTCTTT
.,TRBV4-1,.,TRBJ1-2,CASSQALIVGPYYGYTF,TGCGCCAGCAGCCAAGCGTTGATCGTCGGGCCTTACTATGGCTACACCTTC
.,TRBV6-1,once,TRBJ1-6,CASSESERGVGSPLHF,TGTGCCAGCAGTGAATCAGAGAGAGGGGTAGGATCACCCCTCCACTTT
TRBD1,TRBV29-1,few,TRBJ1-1,CSVGQGDTEAFF,TGCAGCGTGGGACAGGGGGACACTGAAGCTTTCTTT
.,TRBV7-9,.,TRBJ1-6,CASSLEGQGKPSPLHF,TGTGCCAGCAGCTTAGAAGGGCAGGGGAAACCCTCACCCCTCCACTTT
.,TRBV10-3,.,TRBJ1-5,CAISESGQSLGNQPQHF,TGTGCCATCAGTGAGTCGGGACAATCTCTCGGTAATCAGCCCCAGCATTTT
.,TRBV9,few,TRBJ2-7,CASSVGGIPYEQYF,TGTGCCAGCAGCGTAGGAGGAATCCCCTACGAGCAGTACTTC
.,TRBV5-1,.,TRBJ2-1,CASSEDSSYNEQFF,TGCGCCAGCAGCGAGGACAGTTCCTACAATGAGCAGTTCTTC
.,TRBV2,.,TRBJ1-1,CASSLQGNTEAFF,TGTGCCAGCAGTCTACAGGGAAACACTGAAGCTTTCTTT
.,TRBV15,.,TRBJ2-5,CATSRETWQETQYF,TGTGCCACCAGCAGAGAGACCTGGCAAGAGACCCAGTACTTC
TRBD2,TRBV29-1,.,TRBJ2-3,CSVRGGDTQYF,TGCAGCGTGCGGGGGGGAGATACGCAGTATTTT
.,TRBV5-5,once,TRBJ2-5,CASSSMGRQETQYF,TGTGCCAGCAGCTCCATGGGGCGGCAAGAGACCCAGTACTTC
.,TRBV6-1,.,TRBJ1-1,CASTQTANTEAFF,TGTGCCAGCACCCAAACAGCGAACACTGAAGCTTTCTTT
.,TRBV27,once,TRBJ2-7,CASSFKGAGNIDYEQYF,TGTGCCAGCAGTTTTAAAGGGGCGGGGAATATTGACTACGAGCAGTACTTC
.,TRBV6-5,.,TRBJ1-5,CASSYSNSNQPQHF,TGTGCCAGCAGTTACTCCAACAGCAATCAGCCCCAGCATTTT
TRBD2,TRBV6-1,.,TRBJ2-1,CASSALGLAGVGNEQFF,TGTGCCAGCAGTGCTCTCGGGCTAGCGGGGGTTGGGAATGAGCAGTTCTTC
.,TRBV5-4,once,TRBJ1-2,CASSSSGSATNYGYTF,TGTGCCAGCAGCTCTTCTGGGTCGGCGACTAACTATGGCTACACCTTC
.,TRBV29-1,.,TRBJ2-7,CSVVGLANEQYF,TGCAGCGTTGTAGGTCTAGCAAACGAGCAGTACTTC
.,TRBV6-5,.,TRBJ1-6,CASSSTGNSPLHF,TGTGCCAGCAGTTCCACAGGGAATTCACCCCTCCACTTT
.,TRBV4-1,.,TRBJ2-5,CASSGQGGVKETQYF,TGCGCCAGCAGCGGCCAGGGGGGGGTAAAAGAGACCCAGTACTTC
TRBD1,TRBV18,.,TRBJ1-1,CASSHMTGGRTEAFF,TGTGCCAGCTCACACATGACAGGGGGGAGGACTGAAGCTTTCTTT
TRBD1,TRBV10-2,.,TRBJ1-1,CASTRQGGTEAFF,TGCGCCAGCACGAGGCAGGGGGGCACTGAAGCTTTCTTT
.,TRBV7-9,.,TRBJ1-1,CASSLRGVNTEAFF,TGTGCCAGCAGCTTACGTGGGGTGAACACTGAAGCTTTCTTT
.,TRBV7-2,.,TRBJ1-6,CASSPDGTNNSPLHF,TGTGCCAGCAGCCCGGACGGGACAAATAATTCACCCCTCCACTTT
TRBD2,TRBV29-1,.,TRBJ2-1,CSVIRGLAYNEQFF,TGCAGCGTAATAAGGGGACTAGCCTACAATGAGCAGTTCTTC
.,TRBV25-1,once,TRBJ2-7,CASRVSGPIYEQYF,TGTGCCAGCAGGGTATCGGGACCGATCTACGAGCAGTACTTC
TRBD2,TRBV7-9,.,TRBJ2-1,CASSLGRLADSYNEQFF,TGTGCCAGCAGCTTAGGTCGACTAGCCGACTCCTACAATGAGCAGTTCTTC
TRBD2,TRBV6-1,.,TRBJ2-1,CASSPLGGYNEQFF,TGTGCCAGCAGCCCCCTGGGGGGGTACAATGAGCAGTTCTTC
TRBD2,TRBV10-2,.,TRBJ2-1,CASRPGTSGFSYNEQFF,TGCGCCAGCAGACCCGGGACTAGCGGGTTCTCCTACAATGAGCAGTTCTTC
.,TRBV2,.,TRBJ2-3,CASTPGGTDTQYF,TGTGCCAGCACTCCCGGGGGCACAGATACGCAGTATTTT
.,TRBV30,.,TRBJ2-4,CAWTPGAHRLAKNIQYF,TGTGCCTGGACCCCAGGGGCCCACAGACTAGCCAAAAACATTCAGTACTTC
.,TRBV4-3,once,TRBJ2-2,CASSQGIDTGELFF,TGCGCCAGCAGCCAGGGGATCGACACCGGGGAGCTGTTTTTT
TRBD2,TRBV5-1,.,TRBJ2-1,CASSLLTSGSTNEQFF,TGCGCCAGCAGCTTACTAACTAGCGGGAGTACAAATGAGCAGTTCTTC
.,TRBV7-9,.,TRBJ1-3,CASSLRGVAGNTIYF,TGTGCCAGCAGCTTAAGGGGGGTCGCTGGAAACACCATATATTTT
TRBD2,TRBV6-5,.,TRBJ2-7,CASSYSSAGGPHEQYF,TGTGCCAGCAGTTACTCCTCAGCGGGAGGGCCCCACGAGCAGTACTTC
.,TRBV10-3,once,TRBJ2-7,CAISESSSVSYEQYF,TGTGCCATCAGTGAGTCCAGCAGCGTCTCCTACGAGCAGTACTTC
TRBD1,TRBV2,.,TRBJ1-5,CASKDRIGRQPQHF,TGTGCCAGCAAGGACAGGATCGGAAGGCAGCCCCAGCATTTT
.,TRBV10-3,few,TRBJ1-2,CAIRSDRANYGYTF,TGTGCCATCAGATCGGACCGAGCCAACTATGGCTACACCTTC